At least ten counts were recorded for the clone carrying this T cell receptor (beta chain). Antigen unknown. The sample belongs to a study of regulatory T cells in long-lasting Graves disease. Study-wide points: TCR diversity was lower in persistent Graves' patients than in newly diagnosed ones.

The TCR beta library used iRepertoire HTBI primers with Arm-PCR amplification of CDR3. TCRdb re-called the multiplex PCR reads with MiXCR, one entry per CDR3 protein. The top ten hold 8% to 10% of the sample, which has roughly 560,000 distinct CDR3 sequences, 12% seen once. Specified time point: newly diagnosed GD, antithyroid drugs for less than 3 months. From RNA extracted from PBMCs, the TCR library was made. This sample was shared with a second study, whose subject was T cells in Graves' hyperthyroidism and ophthalmopathy. According to that study: During a first-round RT-PCR of the TCR CDR3, the HTBI primer set was used.

The TCR sequence derives from a woman in her 30s with Graves disease. The sample consisted of peripheral blood mononuclear cells (PBMCs), taken at new diagnosis, from a patient treated with antithyroid drugs.

CDR3 in amino acids: CASSIVGTLSYEQYF. The CDR3 coding sequence is TGTGCCAGTAGTATAGTCGGGACACTCTCCTACGAGCAGTACTTC. The V gene is TRBV19, the J gene TRBJ2-7; TRBD1 is a possible D gene (6 bases). Trimming took 1 base from V and 0 from J, leaving 10 bases between them. CDR3 length: 15 residues. Germline CDR1 reads LNHDA; CDR2 reads SQIVND (reference sequence). Looking up the rest from reference TRBV19 and TRBJ2-7 gives the full variable domain: DGGITQSPKYLFRKEGQNVTLSCEQNLNHDAMYWYRQDPGQGLRLIYYSQIVNDFQKGDIAEGYSVSREKKESFPLTVTSAQKNPTAFYLCASSIVGTLSYEQYFGPGTRLTVT.